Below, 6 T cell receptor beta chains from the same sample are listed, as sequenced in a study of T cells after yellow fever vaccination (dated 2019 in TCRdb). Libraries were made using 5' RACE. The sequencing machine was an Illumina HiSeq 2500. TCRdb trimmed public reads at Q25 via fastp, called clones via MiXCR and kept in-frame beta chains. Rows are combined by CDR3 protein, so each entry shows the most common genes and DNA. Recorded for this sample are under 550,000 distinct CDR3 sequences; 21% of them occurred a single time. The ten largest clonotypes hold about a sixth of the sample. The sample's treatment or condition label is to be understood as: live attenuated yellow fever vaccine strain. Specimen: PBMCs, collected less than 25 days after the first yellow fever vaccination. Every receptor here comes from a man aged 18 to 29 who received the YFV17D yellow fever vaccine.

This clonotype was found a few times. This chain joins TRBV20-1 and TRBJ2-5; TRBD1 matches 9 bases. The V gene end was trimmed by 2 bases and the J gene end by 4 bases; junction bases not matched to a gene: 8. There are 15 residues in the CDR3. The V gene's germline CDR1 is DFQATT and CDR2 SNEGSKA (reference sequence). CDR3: CSARILQGAGETQYF. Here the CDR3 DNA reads TGCAGTGCTAGAATTCTACAGGGGGCGGGAGAGACCCAGTACTTC.

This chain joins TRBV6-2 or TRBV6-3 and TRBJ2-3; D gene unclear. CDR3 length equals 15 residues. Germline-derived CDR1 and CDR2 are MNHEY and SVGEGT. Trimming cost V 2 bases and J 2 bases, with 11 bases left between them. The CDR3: CASSYASSSTDTQYF. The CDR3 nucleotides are TGTGCCAGCAGTTACGCCTCATCCTCCACAGATACGCAGTATTTT.

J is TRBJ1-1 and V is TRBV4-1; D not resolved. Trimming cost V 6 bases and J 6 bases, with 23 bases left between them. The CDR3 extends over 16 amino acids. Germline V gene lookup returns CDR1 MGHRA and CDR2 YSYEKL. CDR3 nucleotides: TGCGCCAGCAGTCCAGCCAGACCCAGGCTTTTGGCTGAAGCTTTCTTT. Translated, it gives CASSPARPRLLAEAFF.

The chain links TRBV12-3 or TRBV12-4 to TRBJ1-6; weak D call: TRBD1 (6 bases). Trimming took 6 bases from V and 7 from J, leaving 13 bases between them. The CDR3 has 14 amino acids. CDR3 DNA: TGTGCCAGCAGCCCACAGGGTTCCAATTCACCCCTCCACTTT. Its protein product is CASSPQGSNSPLHF.

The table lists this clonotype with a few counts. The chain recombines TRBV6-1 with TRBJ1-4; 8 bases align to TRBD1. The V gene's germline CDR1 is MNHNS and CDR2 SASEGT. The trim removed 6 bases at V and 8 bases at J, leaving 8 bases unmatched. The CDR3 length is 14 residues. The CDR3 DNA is TGTGCCAGCAGACCCCAGGGGGCAGGAGAAAAACTGTTTTTT. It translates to CASRPQGAGEKLFF.

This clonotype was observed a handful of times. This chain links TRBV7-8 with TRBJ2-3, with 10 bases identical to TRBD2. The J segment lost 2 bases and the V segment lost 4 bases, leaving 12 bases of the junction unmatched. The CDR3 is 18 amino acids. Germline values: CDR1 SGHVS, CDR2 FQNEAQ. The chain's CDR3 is CASSSSGASGGSTDTQYF. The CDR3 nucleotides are TGTGCCAGCAGCTCATCAGGGGCTAGCGGGGGCTCCACAGATACGCAGTATTTT.